This T cell receptor beta chain was captured by sequencing in a study of technical replicates of blood from a handful of donors. Data came from immunoSEQ multiplex PCR; TCRdb stores just in-frame clones and leaves some out. Found here are roughly 93,000 clones, 95% of them singletons; the top ten hold roughly 0.28%. The TCR originated in a human donor in good health. The specimen was T cells isolated from PBMCs.

The DNA for the CDR3 is TGCAGCGTCGAAAAAAGGGACACCAACTATGGCTACACCTTC. It translates to CSVEKRDTNYGYTF. The chain is built from TRBV29-1 and TRBJ1-2, with D tentatively TRBD1 (6 bases). Germline loops: CDR1 SQVTM, CDR2 ANQGSEA. Trimming pared 6 bases from V and 2 bases from J, leaving 16 bases between. This CDR3 comprises 14 residues.